This paragraph reports one TCR beta chain. The junction departs from germline at one end; a sequencing error may be responsible. Data came from immunoSEQ multiplex PCR; TCRdb stores just in-frame clones and leaves some out. Of 80,000 to 100,000 clones in the sample, 70% to 90% were seen once. The sample is drawn from a study of cytomegalovirus exposure and HLA in healthy donors. This CDR3 has 19 amino acids. Germline V gene sequence: CDR1 SGHTA, CDR2 FQGTGA. The chain couples TRBV7-3 to TRBJ2-1; D may be TRBD2 (5 bases). This receptor was obtained from a woman aged 25 to 39 in good health and CMV-seronegative. The material sequenced was PBMCs. The CDR3 sequence: CASSLTSGLSAPSDNEQFF. The CDR3 region has the DNA TGTGCCAGCAGCTTAACTTCAGGACTTTCCGCTCCCTCCGACAATGAGCAGTTCTTC.